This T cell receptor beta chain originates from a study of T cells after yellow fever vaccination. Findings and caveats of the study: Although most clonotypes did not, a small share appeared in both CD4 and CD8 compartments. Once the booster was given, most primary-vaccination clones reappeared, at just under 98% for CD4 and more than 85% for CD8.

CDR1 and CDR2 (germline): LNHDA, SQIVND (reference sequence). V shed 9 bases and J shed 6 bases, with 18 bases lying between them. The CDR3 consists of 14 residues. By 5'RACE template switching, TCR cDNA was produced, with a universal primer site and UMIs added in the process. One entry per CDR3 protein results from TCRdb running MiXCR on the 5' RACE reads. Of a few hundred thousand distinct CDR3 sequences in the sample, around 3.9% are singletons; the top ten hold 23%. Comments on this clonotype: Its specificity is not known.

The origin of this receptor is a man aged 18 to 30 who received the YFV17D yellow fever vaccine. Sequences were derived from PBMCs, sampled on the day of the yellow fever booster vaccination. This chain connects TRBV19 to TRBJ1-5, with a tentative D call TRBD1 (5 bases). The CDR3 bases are TGTGCCAGCGCACGGGGGGTGGTAGGTCAGCCCCAGCATTTT. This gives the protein CASARGVVGQPQHF.